The 9 T cell receptor beta chains listed next were all sequenced from one sample in a study of graft-versus-host responses after intestinal transplantation. These TCRs are of unknown antigen specificity. Data came from immunoSEQ multiplex PCR; TCRdb stores just in-frame clones and leaves some out. The sample includes about 120,000 clones, roughly 96% of them seen just once. Sample: unstimulated CD8+ T cells sorted from spleen or lymph node cells, taken before intestinal transplant. The receptors come from a human donor who received an intestinal transplant.

J is TRBJ1-2 and V is TRBV7-9, with no clear D. Trimming stripped 6 bases from V and 2 bases from J, with 7 bases between. This CDR3 spans 12 amino acids. Germline CDR1 is SEHNR and CDR2 is FQNEAQ (reference sequence). The DNA of the CDR3 is TGTGCCAGCAGAGGTCAGAACTATGGCTACACCTTC. This gives the protein CASRGQNYGYTF. The full variable domain, rest sourced from reference TRBV7-9 and TRBJ1-2, is DTGVSQNPRHKITKRGQNVTFRCDPISEHNRLYWYRQTLGQGPEFLTYFQNEAQLEKSRLLSDRFSAERPKGSFSTLEIQRTEQGDSAMYLCASRGQNYGYTFGSGTRLTVV.

CDR3 protein: CASSRGRSSYNEQFF. The DNA for the CDR3 is TGTGCCAGCAGCCGGGGGAGGAGCTCCTACAATGAGCAGTTCTTC. V usage is TRBV7-9 and J usage is TRBJ2-1, with a possible D match to TRBD2 (6 bases). The CDR3 runs 15 residues. The germline V gene encodes CDR1 SEHNR and CDR2 FQNEAQ (reference sequence). V lost 5 bases and J 0 bases, leaving 11 bases between the germline ends.

This clone was seen once. V gene TRBV30 combines with J gene TRBJ1-6, with unresolved D. The V end lost 0 bases, the J end lost 15 bases, and 30 bases lay between the germline ends. CDR3 size: 18 residues. Per the germline V gene, CDR1 is GTSNPN and CDR2 is SVGIG (reference sequence). CDR3 in DNA: TGTGCCTGGAGTGTTCCCCCGAGAGAAGAAGCGACTCATGGGGTCCTCCACTTT. Protein: CAWSVPPREEATHGVLHF.

The V and J genes are TRBV4-1 and TRBJ2-5, with D perhaps matching TRBD2 (5 bases). Germline loops: CDR1 MGHRA, CDR2 YSYEKL. The germline V and J ends were trimmed by 1 base and 5 bases, with 8 bases remaining between them. This CDR3 spans 13 amino acids. In nucleotides, the CDR3 is TGCGCCAGCAGCCAAGCCGGGAAGGAGACCCAGTACTTC. This sequence encodes CASSQAGKETQYF.

This chain links TRBV4-3 with TRBJ2-3; D tentatively reads TRBD1 or TRBD2 (6 bases each). Germline V gene data show CDR1 as LGHNA and CDR2 as YSLEER. This CDR3 has 16 amino acids. Deletions cut 1 base from V and 4 bases from J, with 15 bases between. Here the CDR3 reads CASSQGGMGGPDTQYF. CDR3 nucleotide sequence: TGCGCCAGCAGCCAAGGGGGAATGGGGGGCCCAGATACGCAGTATTTT.

V usage is TRBV7-8 and J usage is TRBJ2-7, with TRBD2 as a possible D gene (5 bases). This CDR3 is 14 amino acids long. V was cut by 5 bases and J by 0 bases, with 11 bases left in between. The germline gives CDR1 SGHVS, CDR2 FQNEAQ. CDR3 amino acids: CASSQLGGSYEQYF. The CDR3 DNA reads TGTGCCAGCAGCCAGCTCGGAGGCTCCTACGAGCAGTACTTC.

The chain joins TRBV7-6 to TRBJ1-5; D might be TRBD1 (5 bases). Germline V gene lookup returns CDR1 SGHVS and CDR2 FNYEAQ. The CDR3 extends over 13 amino acids. V was trimmed by 4 bases and J by 10 bases, leaving 14 bases between them. CDR3 sequence reads: CASSSLGGNPQHF. The CDR3 bases are TGTGCCAGCAGCTCCTTGGGGGGTAACCCCCAGCATTTT.

CDR3 DNA: TGTGCCAGCAGCGGAGAGTACGGGCTATACAATGAGCAGTTCTTC. Residues: CASSGEYGLYNEQFF. The gene calls are TRBV7-9 and TRBJ2-1, with D uncertain. The V gene's germline CDR1 is SEHNR and CDR2 FQNEAQ (reference sequence). The CDR3 is 15 residues long. Trimming left V 5 bases short and J 4 bases short, with 15 bases between.

The chain joins TRBV9 to TRBJ2-7; TRBD2 aligns across 9 bases. Germline values: CDR1 SGDLS, CDR2 YYNGEE. CDR3 length: 15 amino acids. J lost 1 base, V lost 2 bases, and 4 bases had no gene match. The CDR3 DNA reads as TGTGCCAGCAGCGTGACTAGCGGTCTGTCCTACGAGCAGTACTTC. It translates to CASSVTSGLSYEQYF.